Each of the 22 T cell receptor beta chains below was sequenced from the same sample in a study of blood T cell repertoires in COVID-19. Measured with immunoSEQ multiplex PCR; TCRdb has only the in-frame clones, and not every one. The sample yields some 130,000 clones, over 75% seen once. The specimen sequenced was peripheral blood. The receptors stem from a human donor in a cohort sampled during active COVID-19.

This chain uses TRBV11-2 with TRBJ2-2, with 9 bases lining up with TRBD2. V shed 6 bases, J shed 4 bases, and the junction held 6 bases outside the gene matches. The CDR3 covers 15 residues. Germline-derived CDR1 and CDR2 are SGHAT and FQNNGV. This chain's CDR3 is CASRDGSGSTGELFF. Here the CDR3 DNA reads TGTGCCAGCAGGGACGGTAGCGGGAGCACCGGGGAGCTGTTTTTT.

This clone was found a few times. The chain recombines TRBV12-5 with TRBJ2-1, with 9 bases that match TRBD1. The CDR3 sequence is 15 residues long. Germline CDR1 reads LGHNT; CDR2 reads FRNRAP. With V trimmed by 5 bases and J by 4 bases, 6 bases remained unmatched. CDR3 region: CASGPRDRAYNEQFF. The CDR3 region has the DNA TGTGCTAGTGGTCCCCGGGACAGGGCGTACAATGAGCAGTTCTTC.

The CDR3 spells CASSLLADYGYTF. CDR3 DNA sequence: TGTGCCAGCAGTTTATTGGCAGACTATGGCTACACCTTC. The J gene is TRBJ1-2, the V gene TRBV28; D remains unclear. The CDR3 contains 13 residues. The V end was cut by 1 base, the J end by 3 bases, with 6 bases between. The germline V gene has CDR1 MDHEN and CDR2 SYDVKM.

This chain links TRBV28 with TRBJ1-1; D perhaps matches TRBD1 (6 bases). The CDR3 contains 16 residues. Per the germline V gene, CDR1 is MDHEN and CDR2 is SYDVKM. Trimming removed 6 bases from V and 4 bases from J, with 21 bases in between. As DNA, the CDR3 is TGTGCCAGCAGCCCAACGACAGGCCGGGGCGCCACTGAAGCTTTCTTT. Protein sequence: CASSPTTGRGATEAFF.

The chain carries TRBV10-3 and TRBJ2-1; 10 bases match TRBD2. Germline V gene lookup returns CDR1 ENHRY and CDR2 SYGVKD. CDR3 length: 13 amino acids. J gave up 4 bases and V 10 bases, and 4 bases lay outside the gene matches. In DNA, the CDR3 is TGTGCCACCAAGCGGGAGGGTTACAATGAGCAGTTCTTC. It translates to CATKREGYNEQFF.

The chain couples TRBV3-1 (or the pseudogene TRBV3-2) to TRBJ2-3, with D unclear. Germline CDR1 reads LGHDT; CDR2 reads YNNKEL (reference sequence). The V gene lost 0 bases and the J gene lost 9 bases, with 10 bases spanning the gap. The CDR3 is 13 residues long. The CDR3 loop is CASSQDGAWTQYF. CDR3 sequence (DNA): TGTGCCAGCAGCCAAGACGGAGCTTGGACGCAGTATTTT.

The chain recombines TRBV29-1 with TRBJ2-1; D might be TRBD2 (5 bases). The CDR3 totals 15 residues. V lost 3 bases and J 0 bases, leaving 12 bases between the germline ends. The germline V gene has CDR1 SQVTM and CDR2 ANQGSEA. In DNA form, the CDR3 reads TGCAGCGTTGAGGATAGCGATAGCTCCTACAATGAGCAGTTCTTC. The encoded protein is CSVEDSDSSYNEQFF.

V and J are TRBV3-1 (or the pseudogene TRBV3-2) and TRBJ1-5; D is unclear. Germline CDR1 is LGHDT and CDR2 is YNNKEL (reference sequence). This CDR3 spans 13 amino acids. Trimming left V 0 bases short and J 7 bases short, with 7 bases between. The CDR3 DNA is TGTGCCAGCAGCCAAGATGCGTACCAGCCCCAGCATTTT. Its protein is CASSQDAYQPQHF.

The chain couples TRBV27 to TRBJ1-1; maybe TRBD1 (6 bases). The V gene lost 4 bases and the J gene lost 8 bases, with 8 bases spanning the gap. The CDR3 is 11 residues long. Germline lookup yields CDR1 MNHEY and CDR2 SMNVEV (reference sequence). CDR3 region: CASSSRGEAFF. CDR3 DNA sequence: TGTGCCAGCAGTTCCAGGGGAGAAGCTTTCTTT.

The genes are TRBV27 and TRBJ2-7; 7 bases match TRBD1. The J segment lost 2 bases and the V segment lost 6 bases, leaving 7 bases of the junction unmatched. CDR1 is MNHEY, CDR2 SMNVEV, per germline (reference sequence). The length of the CDR3 is 14 residues. DNA for the CDR3: TGTGCCAGCAGGCGACAGGGCCTCACCTACGAGCAGTACTTC. Protein: CASRRQGLTYEQYF.

The V and J genes are TRBV10-3 and TRBJ2-7, with D uncertain. The CDR3 is made up of 14 amino acids. The germline gives CDR1 ENHRY, CDR2 SYGVKD. V was shortened by 2 bases and J by 0 bases, with 8 bases between the two germline ends. Here the CDR3 DNA reads TGTGCCATCAGTGAGCAGAAAAGCTCCTACGAGCAGTACTTC. Its translation: CAISEQKSSYEQYF.

This clone was seen once. The chain uses TRBV11-3 and TRBJ2-7; D call uncertain. The V gene's germline CDR1 is SGHNT and CDR2 YENEEA. Trimming removed 0 bases at V and 3 bases at J, with 12 bases between. The CDR3 loop spans 15 amino acids. CDR3 residues: CASSLDPSVHYEQYF. The CDR3 coding sequence is TGTGCCAGCAGCTTAGATCCTTCGGTCCACTACGAGCAGTACTTC. The full variable domain, its missing parts supplied by reference TRBV11-3 and TRBJ2-7, is EAGVVQSPRYKIIEKKQPVAFWCNPISGHNTLYWYLQNLGQGPELLIRYENEEAVDDSQLPKDRFSAERLKGVDSTLKIQPAELGDSAVYLCASSLDPSVHYEQYFGPGTRLTVT.

In this sample, this clone turned up once. CDR3 residues: CASSSPRGSGANVLTF. The CDR3, as DNA: TGTGCCAGCAGCTCCCCGAGGGGGTCTGGGGCCAACGTCCTGACTTTC. This chain uses TRBV9 with TRBJ2-6; a weak D match, TRBD1 (6 bases). Trimming removed 4 bases at V and 1 base at J, with 12 bases between. CDR1 is SGDLS, CDR2 YYNGEE, per germline. The CDR3 extends over 16 amino acids. The full variable domain, rest sourced from reference TRBV9 and TRBJ2-6, is DSGVTQTPKHLITATGQRVTLRCSPRSGDLSVYWYQQSLDQGLQFLIQYYNGEERAKGNILERFSAQQFPDLHSELNLSSLELGDSALYFCASSSPRGSGANVLTFGAGSRLTVL.

This clone was picked up one time. This chain joins TRBV7-9 and TRBJ2-1; a weak D match, TRBD2 (6 bases). Germline values: CDR1 SEHNR, CDR2 FQNEAQ (reference sequence). This CDR3 comprises 13 residues. V lost 5 bases to trimming and J lost 8 bases, with 13 bases between them. The CDR3 protein is CASSEFSGDEQFF. DNA of the CDR3: TGTGCCAGCAGCGAGTTTAGCGGAGATGAGCAGTTCTTC.

This clone was recorded once. The V gene is TRBV4-2, the J gene TRBJ2-5; D is uncertain. CDR3 length equals 14 residues. Germline CDR1 and CDR2: LGHNA and YNFKEQ. V lost 1 base to trimming and J lost 2 bases, with 8 bases between them. As DNA, the CDR3 is TGTGCCAGCAGCCAAGGCCCAGATCAAGAGACCCAGTACTTC. It codes for CASSQGPDQETQYF.

The chain uses TRBV11-3 and TRBJ1-6; D unclear. The germline CDR1 and CDR2 sequences are SGHNT and YENEEA. Trimming left V 2 bases short and J 1 base short, with 9 bases between. The CDR3 extends over 16 amino acids. The CDR3 DNA reads as TGTGCCAGCAGCTTAAATGGCAATTCCTATAATTCACCCCTCCACTTT. Amino acids: CASSLNGNSYNSPLHF.

The rearrangement uses TRBV5-6 and TRBJ2-7, with TRBD1 identical over 8 bases. This CDR3 contains 13 residues. With V trimmed by 0 bases and J by 7 bases, 3 bases remained unmatched. CDR1 SGHDT and CDR2 YYEEEE come from the germline V gene. The CDR3 DNA sequence: TGTGCCAGCAGCTTGGCCACAGGGGGTGAGCAGTACGTC. It translates to CASSLATGGEQYV.

The CDR3 bases are TGTGCCAGCAGCCAAGAGAGCGCGGGGAACACTGAAGCTTTCTTT. Translating it yields CASSQESAGNTEAFF. The J gene is TRBJ1-1, the V gene TRBV4-2; D call uncertain. The CDR3 is made up of 15 amino acids. CDR1 and CDR2 (germline): LGHNA, YNFKEQ. Between the trimmed V and J ends, which lost 0 bases and 1 base, there was a span of 9 bases.

This sequence joins TRBV11-2 and TRBJ2-1; the D gene is possibly TRBD1 (5 bases). CDR1 and CDR2 from the germline V gene are SGHAT and FQNNGV. V dropped 1 base and J dropped 4 bases, with 8 bases sitting between them. The CDR3 has 14 residues. In DNA, the CDR3 is TGTGCCAGCAGCTTAGCAGGGCGGTACAATGAGCAGTTCTTC. It encodes CASSLAGRYNEQFF.

The chain has TRBV2 and TRBJ2-1; perhaps TRBD2 as D (7 bases). V lost 4 bases and J lost 0, with 13 bases in between. The CDR3 extends over 16 amino acids. Germline CDR1 SNHLY, CDR2 FYNNEI. This CDR3 reads CASSVRGRASYNEQFF. The CDR3 nucleotides read TGTGCCAGCAGTGTTAGGGGGAGGGCCTCCTACAATGAGCAGTTCTTC.

The chain uses TRBV5-4 and TRBJ2-4; 7 bases match TRBD2. V dropped 0 bases and J dropped 5; count of bases not matched to a gene: 8. CDR3 size: 16 residues. Germline V lookup: CDR1 SGHNT, CDR2 YYREEE (reference sequence). DNA of the CDR3: TGTGCCAGCAGCTTGGGGGGAGGGAGGGGCCAAAACATTCAGTACTTC. It translates to CASSLGGGRGQNIQYF.

The rearrangement uses TRBV6-6 and TRBJ1-6; 7 bases are a match to TRBD1. Germline CDR1 and CDR2: MNHNY and SVGAGI (reference sequence). V shed 4 bases, J shed 5 bases, and the junction held 5 bases outside the gene matches. The CDR3 contains 15 residues. The CDR3: CASSSRGTNNSPLHF. The CDR3 DNA sequence: TGTGCCAGCAGTTCCAGGGGGACCAATAATTCACCCCTCCACTTT.